This record concerns one T cell receptor (beta chain) sequence. How the authors handled the data: The assay estimated nucleated cells by amplifying reference gene primers. TCRdb's table, derived via immunoSEQ multiplex PCR, lists solely in-frame clones and lacks some. V and J calls and clone size follow that table, whereas D and trimming were derived from the DNA. Here the sample spans around 230,000 clones, approximately 90% being singletons. This sample stems from a study of blood T cell repertoires in COVID-19. The wider study: COVID-19 samples, acute and convalescent, were from the United States, Italy and Spain. PBMCs, B-cell-depleted T cells, or T cells were the source of the cDNA or gDNA that made up the material.

Sequencing was carried out using peripheral blood. The clonotype originates from a man aged 25 to 40 who had recovered from COVID-19.

This chain's CDR3 is CASSPPSTGGNEQFF. CDR3 nucleotide sequence: TGTGCCAGCTCACCACCTTCGACAGGGGGGAATGAGCAGTTCTTC. The rearrangement links TRBV18 to TRBJ2-1; 9 positions match TRBD1. Per the germline V gene, CDR1 is KGHSH and CDR2 is LQKENI. V lost 0 bases to trimming and J lost 7 bases; unmatched junction nucleotides: 4. CDR3 length: 15 residues. Using reference TRBV18 and TRBJ2-1 for the parts outside the CDR3, the full variable domain is NAGVMQNPRHLVRRRGQEARLRCSPMKGHSHVYWYRQLPEEGLKFMVYLQKENIIDESGMPKERFSAEFPKEGPSILRIQQVVRGDSAAYFCASSPPSTGGNEQFFGPGTRLTVL.